The clone carrying this T cell receptor (beta chain) was observed at least ten times. Its matching antigen is unknown. The data are from a study of T cell repertoires in cytomegalovirus infection. The V and J ends lost 3 bases and 8 bases, in that order; junction bases with no gene match: 7. This CDR3 comprises 14 residues. TCRdb used MiXCR to reprocess the reads, holding one entry per CDR3 protein. In the table there are about 830,000 distinct CDR3 sequences, approximately 32% of which are singletons. This clonotype originated in a human donor in good health (CMV status not recorded). Some clones in this sample may be carry-over from other donors' samples. Sequences were derived from cultured CD8+ T cells from PBMCs, sampled from culture after CMV antigen stimulation. The chain employs TRBV12-3 or TRBV12-4 and TRBJ2-1, with 7 positions matching TRBD1. CDR3 nucleotides: TGTGCCAGCAGTTTCGTACAGGGGATATATGAGCAGTTCTTC. Protein: CASSFVQGIYEQFF.